Sequencing of this T cell receptor (beta chain) was carried out in a study of T-cell memory formation after mild COVID-19. TCRdb used MiXCR to reprocess the 5' RACE reads, holding one entry per CDR3 protein. This table has about 250,000 distinct CDR3 sequences, 15% appearing once. V shed 4 bases and J shed 2 bases, with 13 bases lying between them. This CDR3 comprises 15 residues. CDR1 and CDR2 from the germline V gene are KGHDR and SFDVKD. Material: PBMCs or a T cell subset sorted from them (not recorded which). The chain links TRBV24-1 to TRBJ1-2; no clear D. This receptor was obtained from an adult woman who had mild COVID-19 (a few samples of this study predate the infection). Cell type and time point are not known. CDR3 region: CATSDAGGGNYGYTF. CDR3 nucleotide sequence: TGTGCCACCAGTGACGCCGGTGGCGGCAACTATGGCTACACCTTC.